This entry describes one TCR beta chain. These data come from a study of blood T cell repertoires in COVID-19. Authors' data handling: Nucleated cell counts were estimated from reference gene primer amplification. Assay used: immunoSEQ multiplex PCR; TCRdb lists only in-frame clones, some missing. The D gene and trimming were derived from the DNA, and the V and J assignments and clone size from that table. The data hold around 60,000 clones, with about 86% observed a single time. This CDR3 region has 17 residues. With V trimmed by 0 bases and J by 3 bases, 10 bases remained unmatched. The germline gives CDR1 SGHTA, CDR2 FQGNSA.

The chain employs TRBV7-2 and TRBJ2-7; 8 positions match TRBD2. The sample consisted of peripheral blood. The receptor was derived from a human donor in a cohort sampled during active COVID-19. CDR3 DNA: TGTGCCAGCAGCTTAGCGGCCGGGAGCGGGAGAGGCTACGAGCAGTACTTC. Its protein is CASSLAAGSGRGYEQYF.